This passage covers 30 T cell receptor beta chains from one sample sequenced in a study of T cell clonality in common variable immunodeficiency. Profiled with immunoSEQ multiplex PCR; TCRdb holds only in-frame clones, not every one. The sample holds around 81,000 clones, and no clone turns up only once. The sample comprised peripheral blood mononuclear cells. These receptor sequences come from a person aged 18 to 69 in good health.

This clone was counted many times. The CDR3 is cut off 3 residues early in the read; its end comes from the germline J gene. The J gene is TRBJ1-5, the V gene TRBV7-9; D remains ambiguous. V dropped 3 bases and J dropped 8 bases, with 14 bases sitting between them. This CDR3 has 14 residues. In germline, CDR1 is SEHNR, CDR2 FQNEAQ (reference sequence). This CDR3 reads CASSFPGDSKPQHF. The covered CDR3 bases are TGTGCCAGCAGCTTCCCCGGGGATTCGAAGCCC.

Ten or more counts support this clone. At one end the junction does not follow the germline gene, possibly because of a read error. The CDR3 extends 3 residues past the end of the read, so its final part is completed from the germline J gene. This chain uses TRBV4-2 with TRBJ2-7; unclear D gene. Germline CDR1 LGHNA, CDR2 YNFKEQ. CDR3 length: 14 amino acids. CDR3 DNA, as far as it was read: TGCGCCAGCAGCCAGAGCGTCCCTCCCCACGAG. Residues: CASSQSVPPHE. Given in full, the CDR3 is CASSQSVPPHEQYF.

This clone came up many times. Read data end 3 residues before the CDR3 end; the end is taken from the germline J gene. This chain connects TRBV6-1 to TRBJ1-2; 7 positions agree with TRBD1. Trimming cost V 4 bases and J 2 bases; bases outside gene matches: 4. CDR3 length: 14 residues. Germline V gives CDR1 MNHNS, CDR2 SASEGT. The part of the CDR3 DNA that was read is TGTGCCAGCAGTGGGACAGGAGTCAACTATGGC. Protein product: CASSGTGVNYG. The CDR3 reads in full as CASSGTGVNYGYTF.

For this clone: The CDR3 extends 3 residues past the end of the read, so its final part is completed from the germline J gene. The genes are TRBV7-9 and TRBJ2-1; 9 nucleotides line up with TRBD2. The CDR3 runs 15 residues. V shed 2 bases and J 5 bases; nucleotides not matched to a gene: 4. From germline, CDR1 is SEHNR and CDR2 FQNEAQ (reference sequence). CDR3: CASSLTASGNNEQFF. The DNA read from the CDR3 is TGTGCCAGCAGCTTAACGGCTAGCGGGAACAATGAG.

This clone was seen repeatedly, ten times or more. The read stops 3 residues short of the end of the CDR3; the missing end is completed from the germline J gene. The chain has TRBV5-1 and TRBJ2-1, with D maybe TRBD2 (6 bases). The length of the CDR3 is 15 residues. Trimming took off 0 bases at V and 5 bases at J, with 12 bases between the two ends. The germline gives CDR1 SGHRS, CDR2 YFSETQ. The covered CDR3 bases are TGCGCCAGCAGCTTGGGGGCTAGCGAGAACAATGAG. Encoded protein: CASSLGASENNE. The complete CDR3 reads CASSLGASENNEQFF. The whole variable domain, filled in from reference TRBV5-1 and TRBJ2-1, reads KAGVTQTPRYLIKTRGQQVTLSCSPISGHRSVSWYQQTPGQGLQFLFEYFSETQRNKGNFPGRFSGRQFSNSRSEMNVSTLELGDSALYLCASSLGASENNEQFFGPGTRLTVL.

Ten or more counts support this clone. The DNA ends 3 residues before the CDR3 does, and the rest of the CDR3 is filled in from the germline J gene. Other DNA sequences in this sample translate to the same CDR3. V usage is TRBV5-1 and J usage is TRBJ2-5, with unresolved D. The V gene's germline CDR1 is SGHRS and CDR2 YFSETQ. Trimming stripped 4 bases from V and 5 bases from J, with 9 bases between. This CDR3 comprises 12 residues. The CDR3 loop is CASSPSGETQYF. The DNA read from the CDR3 is TGCGCCAGCAGCCCTTCCGGGGAGACC.

This clone was seen repeatedly, ten times or more. Coverage ceases 3 residues before the CDR3 finishes, and the germline J gene fills in the end. The chain joins TRBV5-1 to TRBJ1-2; D is undetermined. CDR1 is SGHRS and CDR2 is YFSETQ in the germline V gene. Trimming pared 0 bases from V and 6 bases from J, leaving 9 bases between. CDR3 length: 13 amino acids. CDR3 DNA (partial): TGCGCCAGCAGCTTGGGTCAGGTGGATGGC. Amino acids: CASSLGQVDG. The full-length CDR3 reads as CASSLGQVDGYTF.

This clone was observed many times. The read halts 3 residues ahead of the CDR3 end, with the missing end drawn from the germline J gene. The rearrangement links TRBV20-1 to TRBJ2-2, with TRBD1 matching 8 bases. The CDR3 sequence is 16 residues long. CDR1 DFQATT and CDR2 SNEGSKA come from the germline V gene (reference sequence). After removal of 7 bases from V and 5 bases from J, the junction contained 15 bases not matched to a gene. CDR3 amino acids: CSVAPRQGLGTGELFF. The part of the CDR3 DNA that was read is TGCAGTGTGGCCCCGCGACAGGGGCTAGGAACCGGGGAG.

This clone was counted at least ten times. Sequencing ends 3 residues short of the CDR3 end; the germline J gene provides the rest. The rearrangement joins TRBV7-9 to TRBJ1-1; D possibly corresponds to TRBD1 (5 bases). CDR1 SEHNR and CDR2 FQNEAQ come from the germline V gene (reference sequence). The CDR3 totals 12 residues. The CDR3: CASSSRGKEAFF. The CDR3 bases that were read are TGTGCCAGCAGCTCTAGGGGCAAAGAA.

There are many counts of this clone. Sequencing ends 3 residues short of the CDR3 end; the germline J gene provides the rest. The chain has TRBV2 and TRBJ1-1; no firm D call. CDR3 length equals 15 residues. The germline V and J ends were trimmed by 6 bases and 1 base, with 15 bases remaining between them. Germline lookup yields CDR1 SNHLY and CDR2 FYNNEI. The DNA read from the CDR3 is TGTGCCAGCAGCTACAAACGGGTTTCGAACACTGAA. Encoded protein: CASSYKRVSNTE. The entire CDR3 protein is CASSYKRVSNTEAFF.

This clone was detected many times. The CDR3 end lies 3 residues beyond the end of the read and is filled in from the germline J gene. The chain employs TRBV5-1 and TRBJ2-2; D is perhaps TRBD2 (6 bases). V shed 9 bases and J shed 5 bases, with 20 bases lying between them. This CDR3 comprises 15 residues. Germline values: CDR1 SGHRS, CDR2 YFSETQ. The CDR3 is CANKKPGLMTGELFF. Incomplete CDR3 DNA: TGCGCCAACAAAAAACCGGGACTCATGACCGGGGAG. Full variable domain (outside the CDR3, taken from reference TRBV5-1 and TRBJ2-2): KAGVTQTPRYLIKTRGQQVTLSCSPISGHRSVSWYQQTPGQGLQFLFEYFSETQRNKGNFPGRFSGRQFSNSRSEMNVSTLELGDSALYLCANKKPGLMTGELFFGEGSRLTVL.

This clone showed up many times. The junction departs from the called germline gene at one end, perhaps through a read error. The CDR3 goes on 3 residues after the read ends, and that part is filled in from the germline J gene. The gene calls are TRBV4-2 and TRBJ2-7; TRBD1 aligns across 8 bases. The CDR3 runs 17 residues. Looked up from germline, CDR1 is LGHNA and CDR2 is YNFKEQ. CDR3 region: CASSPRNRRDRSYEQYF. CDR3 DNA (partial): TGCGCCAGCAGCCCAAGAAATAGGAGGGACAGGAGCTACGAG.

At least ten counts were recorded for this clone. The read finishes 3 residues shy of the CDR3 end, and the germline J gene is used to complete it. The rearrangement links TRBV20-1 to TRBJ1-1, with a tentative D call TRBD1 (5 bases). Per germline, CDR1 DFQATT and CDR2 SNEGSKA (reference sequence). V was cut by 2 bases and J by 1 base, with 8 bases left in between. CDR3 length equals 13 residues. CDR3 bases read: TGCAGTGCTAGACCTACAGGGAACACTGAA. Translated: CSARPTGNTE. The full CDR3 is CSARPTGNTEAFF.

This clone was found many times. The CDR3 is cut off 3 residues early in the read; its end comes from the germline J gene. V and J are TRBV9 and TRBJ2-7; D unclear. Trimming took off 3 bases at V and 2 bases at J, with 12 bases between the two ends. Germline lookup yields CDR1 SGDLS and CDR2 YYNGEE. This CDR3 is 14 amino acids long. The CDR3 DNA, read in part, is TGTGCCAGCAGCGCCTACCCCGCCCCCTACGAG. Encoded protein: CASSAYPAPYE. The full CDR3 sequence reads CASSAYPAPYEQYF.

This clone was picked up many times. The CDR3 is CASSGIGYEQYF. The sequenced part of the CDR3 DNA is TGCGCCAGCAGTGGTATAGGGTACGAG. The genes are TRBV10-2 and TRBJ2-7; D is ambiguous. Read data end 3 residues before the CDR3 end; the end is taken from the germline J gene. Looked up from germline, CDR1 is WSHSY and CDR2 is SAAADI. Trimming removed 4 bases from V and 4 bases from J, with 8 bases in between. The length of the CDR3 is 12 residues.

This clone was counted at least ten times. The DNA ends 3 residues before the CDR3 does, and the rest of the CDR3 is filled in from the germline J gene. The chain uses TRBV7-2 and TRBJ2-3; D remains unclear. The germline V and J ends were trimmed by 3 bases and 2 bases, with 12 bases remaining between them. CDR3 length: 15 amino acids. Germline values: CDR1 SGHTA, CDR2 FQGNSA. The CDR3 here is CASSFVSIITDTQYF. Incomplete CDR3 DNA: TGTGCCAGCAGCTTCGTCAGTATTATCACAGATACG.

The sample holds many counts of this clone. The read ends 3 residues shy of where the CDR3 ends; the end is completed using the germline J gene. The chain uses TRBV2 and TRBJ2-1; 12 bases line up with TRBD2. The CDR3 totals 14 residues. Germline V gene sequence: CDR1 SNHLY, CDR2 FYNNEI. J lost 6 bases, V lost 8 bases, and 5 bases had no gene match. Incomplete CDR3 DNA: TGTGCCAGCGGGCTAGCGGGAGGGAGCAATGAG. It specifies CASGLAGGSNE. In full, the CDR3 reads CASGLAGGSNEQFF. The entire variable domain, with the rest obtained from reference TRBV2 and TRBJ2-1, is as follows: EPEVTQTPSHQVTQMGQEVILRCVPISNHLYFYWYRQILGQKVEFLVSFYNNEISEKSEIFDDQFSVERPDGSNFTLKIRSTKLEDSAMYFCASGLAGGSNEQFFGPGTRLTVL.

There are many counts of this clone. The read comes to an end 3 residues before the CDR3 does, leaving the germline J gene to fill in the end. The chain employs TRBV5-1 and TRBJ2-3; 14 bases agree with TRBD2. V lost 4 bases and J lost 6; bases outside the gene matches: 4. Looked up from germline, CDR1 is SGHRS and CDR2 is YFSETQ. This CDR3 contains 15 residues. The CDR3 DNA, read in part, is TGCGCCAGCAGCCCGGGACTAGCGGGAGCCGATACG. Protein: CASSPGLAGADT. The entire CDR3 sequence reads CASSPGLAGADTQYF.

This clone was recorded at least ten times. From the germline J gene comes the end of the CDR3, since the read stops 3 residues before it. The chain joins TRBV24-1 to TRBJ2-1; TRBD2 aligns across 10 bases. The CDR3 runs to 16 residues. Trimming removed 2 bases from V and 9 bases from J; junction bases left unmatched: 9. From germline, CDR1 is KGHDR and CDR2 SFDVKD. CDR3 region: CATSDWRLAGEGEQFF. The sequenced part of the CDR3 DNA is TGTGCCACCAGTGATTGGAGGCTAGCGGGAGAAGGTGAG.

In this sample, this clone turned up many times. The sequenced fragment ends 3 residues before the CDR3 boundary, so the rest is inferred from the germline J gene. The chain recombines TRBV20-1 with TRBJ2-3; 8 bases fit TRBD2. The CDR3 is 14 residues long. Trimming at V came to 6 bases and at J to 2 bases, leaving 7 bases not matched to a gene. Germline CDR1 is DFQATT and CDR2 is SNEGSKA (reference sequence). The chain's CDR3 is CSAPAGGNTDTQYF. CDR3 DNA, as far as it was read: TGCAGTGCCCCCGCGGGGGGAAACACAGATACG.

This clone has a count of ten or more. Germline and junction disagree at one end, which may indicate a read error. The read terminates 3 residues ahead of where the CDR3 ends, so the germline J gene completes it. This chain connects TRBV4-2 to TRBJ1-2; 10 bases are a match to TRBD1. CDR3 length: 18 amino acids. Germline assignment: CDR1 LGHNA and CDR2 YNFKEQ. CDR3 amino acids: CASSQDWRQGALSYGYTF. Partial CDR3 DNA: TGCGCCAGCAGCCAAGATTGGAGACAGGGGGCGCTGAGCTATGGC.

This clone has at least ten counts. Read coverage stops 3 residues before the CDR3 terminus; the germline J gene supplies the remainder. This rearrangement joins TRBV6-1 to TRBJ1-1; the D gene is possibly TRBD1 (6 bases). Germline CDR1 MNHNS, CDR2 SASEGT. The V end was cut by 2 bases, the J end by 4 bases, with 14 bases between. There are 15 residues in the CDR3. The CDR3 region is CASSETGSFGTEAFF. The sequenced CDR3 bases are TGTGCCAGCAGTGAAACAGGGTCGTTCGGCACTGAA.

The table lists this clone with many counts. The read finishes 3 residues shy of the CDR3 end, and the germline J gene is used to complete it. The chain couples TRBV5-5 to TRBJ1-5; no definite D call. CDR3 length equals 12 residues. The germline gives CDR1 SGHKS, CDR2 YYEKEE (reference sequence). The ends were cut back, 5 bases at V and 7 bases at J, with 10 bases in the middle. CDR3 protein: CASRLLGQPQHF. The sequenced CDR3 bases are TGTGCCAGCAGATTACTCGGGCAGCCC. Variable domain in full (rest from reference TRBV5-5 and TRBJ1-5): DAGVTQSPTHLIKTRGQQVTLRCSPISGHKSVSWYQQVLGQGPQFIFQYYEKEERGRGNFPDRFSARQFPNYSSELNVNALLLGDSALYLCASRLLGQPQHFGDGTRLSIL.

Ten or more counts support this clone. The read ends 3 residues before the CDR3 terminus; that terminus is restored from the germline J gene. The chain is built from TRBV20-1 and TRBJ1-3, with D unresolved. Trimming removed 3 bases at V and 0 bases at J, with 6 bases between. The CDR3 extends over 13 amino acids. Germline loops: CDR1 DFQATT, CDR2 SNEGSKA (reference sequence). The CDR3 DNA, read in part, is TGCAGTGCTAGTCCCGGCTCTGGAAACACC. Translated, it gives CSASPGSGNT. In full, the CDR3 is CSASPGSGNTIYF.

This clone was picked up many times. The observed sequence ends 3 residues before the CDR3 terminus, with the missing tail filled in from the germline J gene. The chain has TRBV2 and TRBJ2-5, with 7 positions matching TRBD2. Per the germline V gene, CDR1 is SNHLY and CDR2 is FYNNEI. There are 15 residues in the CDR3. Trimming removed 5 bases from V and 1 base from J; junction bases left unmatched: 7. Incomplete CDR3 DNA: TGTGCCAGCAGTCGATCCCGCGGGAGCCAAGAGACC. Translating gives CASSRSRGSQET. The complete CDR3 sequence is CASSRSRGSQETQYF.

This clone was counted a few times. The observed sequence ends 3 residues before the CDR3 terminus, with the missing tail filled in from the germline J gene. The gene calls are TRBV5-1 and TRBJ2-7; TRBD1 aligns across 8 bases. Per the germline V gene, CDR1 is SGHRS and CDR2 is YFSETQ. CDR3 length: 13 residues. The junction had 1 base not matched to a gene; V was cut back by 2 bases and J by 3 bases. The CDR3 bases that were read are TGCGCCAGCAGCTTTGGGACAGGCTACGAG. Encoded protein: CASSFGTGYE. The complete CDR3 protein is CASSFGTGYEQYF.

This clone was observed at least ten times. Sequencing ends 3 residues short of the CDR3 end; the germline J gene provides the rest. The chain has TRBV12-5 and TRBJ2-1; the match to TRBD1 covers 8 bases. Germline V gene lookup returns CDR1 LGHNT and CDR2 FRNRAP. CDR3 length equals 15 residues. V was clipped by 3 bases and J by 8 bases; unmatched bases: 9. CDR3 amino acids: CASGFEDRAPDEQFF. The sequenced CDR3 bases are TGTGCTAGTGGTTTTGAGGACAGGGCCCCAGATGAG.

This clone appeared many times. The CDR3 is cut off 3 residues early in the read; its end comes from the germline J gene. V usage is TRBV29-1 and J usage is TRBJ2-1, with TRBD1 matching over 9 bases. This CDR3 region has 13 residues. Germline V gene data show CDR1 as SQVTM and CDR2 as ANQGSEA. The trim removed 7 bases at V and 5 bases at J, leaving 6 bases unmatched. The CDR3 loop is CSARTGVNNEQFF. The part of the CDR3 DNA that was read is TGCAGCGCCCGGACAGGGGTTAACAATGAG.

This clone was observed many times. CDR3 protein: CASRREGVREKLFF. The covered CDR3 bases are TGTGCCAGCAGGCGAGAGGGGGTTAGAGAAAAA. The V and J genes are TRBV6-2 or TRBV6-3 and TRBJ1-4; tentatively, D is TRBD1 (6 bases). The CDR3 end is not reached by the read, which stops 3 residues before it; the germline J gene fills it in. Germline V gene lookup returns CDR1 MNHEY and CDR2 SVGEGT. CDR3 size: 14 residues. The V and J ends lost 6 bases and 8 bases respectively, with 16 bases between them.

The sample holds many counts of this clone. The read terminates 3 residues ahead of where the CDR3 ends, so the germline J gene completes it. The rearrangement joins TRBV20-1 to TRBJ2-6, with TRBD1 matching over 10 bases. The ends lost 2 bases at V and 1 base at J; junction bases unmatched: 8. The CDR3 has 18 residues. The germline V gene encodes CDR1 DFQATT and CDR2 SNEGSKA (reference sequence). CDR3 residues: CSARSRDRGYSGANVLTF. The CDR3 DNA, read in part, is TGCAGTGCTAGATCCCGGGACAGGGGATATTCTGGGGCCAACGTC.